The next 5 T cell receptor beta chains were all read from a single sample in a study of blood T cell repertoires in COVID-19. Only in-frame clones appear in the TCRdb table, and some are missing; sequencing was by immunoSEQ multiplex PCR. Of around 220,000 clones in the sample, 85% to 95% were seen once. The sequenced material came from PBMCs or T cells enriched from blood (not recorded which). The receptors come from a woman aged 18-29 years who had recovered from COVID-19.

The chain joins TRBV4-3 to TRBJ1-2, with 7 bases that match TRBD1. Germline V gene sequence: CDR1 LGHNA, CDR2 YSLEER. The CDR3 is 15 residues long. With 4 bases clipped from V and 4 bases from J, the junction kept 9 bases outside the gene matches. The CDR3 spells CASSPTGTELYGYTF. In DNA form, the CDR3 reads TGCGCCAGCAGCCCTACCGGGACAGAACTCTATGGCTACACCTTC.

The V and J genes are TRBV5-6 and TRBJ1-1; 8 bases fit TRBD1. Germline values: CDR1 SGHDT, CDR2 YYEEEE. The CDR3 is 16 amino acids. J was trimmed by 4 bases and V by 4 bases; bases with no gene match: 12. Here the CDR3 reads CASSMDRVPQVTEAFF. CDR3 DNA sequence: TGTGCCAGCAGCATGGACAGGGTCCCACAGGTCACTGAAGCTTTCTTT.

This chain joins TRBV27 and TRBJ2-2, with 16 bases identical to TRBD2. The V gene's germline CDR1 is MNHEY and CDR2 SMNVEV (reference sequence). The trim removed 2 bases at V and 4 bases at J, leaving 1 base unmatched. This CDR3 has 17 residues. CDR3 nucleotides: TGTGCCAGCAGTTTAGGGACTAGCGGGGGGGCCACCGGGGAGCTGTTTTTT. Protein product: CASSLGTSGGATGELFF.

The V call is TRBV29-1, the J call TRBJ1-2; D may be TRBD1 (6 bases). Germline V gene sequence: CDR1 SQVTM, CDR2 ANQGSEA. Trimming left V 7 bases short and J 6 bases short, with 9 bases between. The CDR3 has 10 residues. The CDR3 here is CSAAGDGYTF. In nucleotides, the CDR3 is TGCAGCGCCGCAGGGGATGGCTACACCTTC. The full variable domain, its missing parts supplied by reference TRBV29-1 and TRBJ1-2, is SAVISQKPSRDICQRGTSLTIQCQVDSQVTMMFWYRQQPGQSLTLIATANQGSEATYESGFVIDKFPISRPNLTFSTLTVSNMSPEDSSIYLCSAAGDGYTFGSGTRLTVV.

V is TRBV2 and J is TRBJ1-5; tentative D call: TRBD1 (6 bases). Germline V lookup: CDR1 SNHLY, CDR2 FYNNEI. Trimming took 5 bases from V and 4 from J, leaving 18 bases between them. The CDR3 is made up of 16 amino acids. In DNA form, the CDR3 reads TGTGCCAGCAGTAAGGGACAAGTGGGGGGGAATCAGCCCCAGCATTTT. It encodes CASSKGQVGGNQPQHF.